These T cell receptor beta chains were read from a single sample in a study of blood T cell repertoires in COVID-19. This table comes from immunoSEQ multiplex PCR, and its TCRdb copy is limited to in-frame clones, with some not included. This table has 88,000 or so clones, 85% appearing once. The sample consisted of peripheral blood. All receptors derive from a man in his fifties or sixties with acute or convalescent COVID-19. Each CDR3 is given with its conserved first and last residue. The D gene is left open where the match is weak. The listing skips clone size in some rows; elsewhere it reads once, few, many or a size class.

d_call	v_call	j_call	clone_size	cdr3_nt	cdr3_aa
TRBD1	TRBV7-8	TRBJ1-5	NA	TGTGCCAGCAACGGACAGGGGGCAAGCCAGCCCCAGCATTTT	CASNGQGASQPQHF
TRBD1	TRBV6-5	TRBJ1-5	NA	TGTGCCAGCAGACGCGACAGGGAGGATCAGCCCCAGCATTTT	CASRRDREDQPQHF
TRBD2	TRBV7-9	TRBJ2-7	NA	TGTGCCAGCAGCTTAATAGGACTAGCGGGAACTGGCCTTCCATACGAGCAGTACTTC	CASSLIGLAGTGLPYEQYF
TRBD2	TRBV12-3/TRBV12-4	TRBJ2-1	NA	TGTGCCAGCAGTTTAAAGGCTAGCGGGGAGCAGTTCTTC	CASSLKASGEQFF
TRBD2	TRBV2	TRBJ2-3	NA	TGTGCCAGCAGTACCAACTCCGGGACTAGCTCACTTCGGGGAGATACGCAGTATTTT	CASSTNSGTSSLRGDTQYF
TRBD1	TRBV4-1	TRBJ1-5	NA	TGCGCCAGCAGCCTTACCCAGGGGGGCAATCAGCCCCAGCATTTT	CASSLTQGGNQPQHF
NA	TRBV18	TRBJ2-2	once	TGTGCCAGCTCACCCGGGTCCCTCAACACCGGGGAGCTGTTTTTT	CASSPGSLNTGELFF
TRBD2	TRBV7-9	TRBJ2-1	NA	TGTGCCAGCAGCTCGTTACTAGGGGCGGCTAGCGGGAGGAATGAGCAGTTCTTC	CASSSLLGAASGRNEQFF
TRBD1	TRBV4-1	TRBJ2-1	NA	TGCGCCAGCAGCCAACCCACCAGGACAGGGGCCCACAATGAGCAGTTCTTC	CASSQPTRTGAHNEQFF
NA	TRBV29-1	TRBJ2-1	NA	TGCAGCGTTGAAGTGGGGGGTCAAGGACTTGGTGAGCAGTTCTTC	CSVEVGGQGLGEQFF
NA	TRBV6-5	TRBJ1-3	NA	TGTGCCAGCAGTAACGCCAGGGTCACCATATATTTT	CASSNARVTIYF
TRBD2	TRBV4-2	TRBJ2-6	NA	TGTGCCAGCAGCCAATCACCGGGACTAGCGGGGTCTGGGGCCAACGTCCTGACTTTC	CASSQSPGLAGSGANVLTF
NA	TRBV5-5	TRBJ2-2	NA	TGTGCCAGCAGCTCGGTACAGGGTCTGGCCGGGGAGCTGTTTTTT	CASSSVQGLAGELFF
NA	TRBV5-1	TRBJ2-5	NA	TGCGCCAGCAGATGGCCCCAAGAGACCCAGTACTTC	CASRWPQETQYF
NA	TRBV6-6	TRBJ2-3	NA	TGTGCCAGCAGTCACGGACTGGAAGGATCTAGCACAGATACGCAGTATTTT	CASSHGLEGSSTDTQYF
NA	TRBV6-4	TRBJ2-2	NA	TGTGCCAGCTCAGCCGGGGGAGTCGGGGAGCTGTTTTTT	CASSAGGVGELFF
TRBD1	TRBV6-5	TRBJ1-2	NA	TGTGCCAGCTTTGGACAGGGCCCACCCTCCTATGGCTACACCTTC	CASFGQGPPSYGYTF
NA	TRBV28	TRBJ2-7	NA	TGTGCCAGTGTGCTGGAGGACGAGCAGTACTTC	CASVLEDEQYF
NA	TRBV7-2	TRBJ2-7	NA	TGTGCCAGCAGCTTAGTTGGACAGCCCACTAGTTACGAGCAGTACTTC	CASSLVGQPTSYEQYF
TRBD1	TRBV5-1	TRBJ2-3	NA	TGCGCCAGCAGCCACCGGGACAGGGGTAGCGCAGATACGCAGTATTTT	CASSHRDRGSADTQYF
TRBD2	TRBV11-1	TRBJ2-2	NA	TGTGCCAGCAGCTTGGGGGAGGGGACCGGGGAGCTGTTTTTT	CASSLGEGTGELFF
NA	TRBV5-8	TRBJ1-1	NA	TGTGCCAGCAGCTTGGTGCTGACAGGAGGCACTGAAGCTTTCTTT	CASSLVLTGGTEAFF
NA	TRBV19	TRBJ1-4	few	TGTGCCAGTAGCCCTACAGGGACTAATGAAAAACTGTTTTTT	CASSPTGTNEKLFF
TRBD2	TRBV10-3	TRBJ2-1	NA	TGTGCCATCGCGGAGCGGGGGGACAATGAGCAGTTCTTC	CAIAERGDNEQFF
TRBD1	TRBV3-1/TRBV3-2	TRBJ1-1	NA	TGTGCCAGCAGCCAGACAGGGGACACTGAAGCTTTCTTT	CASSQTGDTEAFF
NA	TRBV6-5	TRBJ1-5	NA	TGTGCCAGCAGTTCATTGACAGGAGTGAGCAATCAGCCCCAGCATTTT	CASSSLTGVSNQPQHF
NA	TRBV30	TRBJ1-5	NA	TGTGCCTGGAACGGTGGAGGGGATCAGCCCCAGCATTTT	CAWNGGGDQPQHF
TRBD2	TRBV11-2	TRBJ2-3	NA	TGTGCCAGCAGCTTAAGGACTAGCGGGGCAACTACGCAGTATTTT	CASSLRTSGATTQYF
TRBD1	TRBV20-1	TRBJ1-2	NA	TGCAGTGTTCGGACAGGAGGCTACACCTTC	CSVRTGGYTF